The rows below give T cell receptor beta chains drawn from one sample of a study of blood T cells in healthy people across ages. A single record per CDR3 protein comes from TCRdb applying MiXCR to the 5' RACE reads. The table lists fewer than 800,000 distinct CDR3 sequences, around 48% of them singletons, with 30% to 40% in the top ten. Sequenced input: blood. All receptors come from a woman aged 60-75 years in good health. Both conserved end residues are part of each CDR3. The D gene is left open where the match is weak. Not every row has a clone size; where given, it reads once, few, many or a size class.

v_gene,d_gene,abundance,j_gene,CDR3aa,CDR3nt
TRBV20-1,TRBD2,NA,TRBJ2-7,CSARDTSGRASREQYF,TGCAGTGCTAGAGATACTAGCGGGAGGGCTTCTCGCGAGCAGTACTTC
TRBV29-1,TRBD1,NA,TRBJ1-5,CSVAPADRDQPQHF,TGCAGCGTTGCTCCAGCGGACAGGGATCAGCCCCAGCATTTT
TRBV20-1,NA,NA,TRBJ2-3,CSARASSAVLTDTQYF,TGCAGTGCTAGAGCTAGTTCAGCTGTTCTCACAGATACGCAGTATTTT
TRBV6-2/TRBV6-3,NA,once,TRBJ2-3,CASSYSRPAASDTQYF,TGTGCCAGCAGTTACTCGAGGCCCGCGGCCTCCGATACGCAGTATTTT
TRBV7-7,TRBD2,NA,TRBJ2-1,CASSMQLAGLNEQFF,TGTGCCAGCAGCATGCAGCTAGCGGGTCTCAATGAGCAGTTCTTC
TRBV30,NA,few,TRBJ2-5,CAWSVRVEETQYF,TGTGCCTGGAGTGTACGGGTAGAAGAGACCCAGTACTTC
TRBV7-8,TRBD1,NA,TRBJ1-5,CASRQVQGNQPQHF,TGTGCCAGCAGACAAGTACAGGGGAATCAGCCCCAGCATTTT
TRBV4-3,TRBD1,few,TRBJ1-2,CASSQEGTGKDGYTF,TGCGCCAGCAGCCAAGAGGGGACAGGGAAAGATGGCTACACCTTC
TRBV28,NA,NA,TRBJ1-1,CASRTRRTEAFF,TGTGCCAGCAGAACTAGACGGACTGAAGCTTTCTTT
TRBV7-2,TRBD2,few,TRBJ2-7,CASSLAWTSGSSYEQYF,TGTGCCAGCAGCTTAGCCTGGACTAGCGGGAGTTCCTACGAGCAGTACTTC
TRBV27,NA,NA,TRBJ2-7,CASSLRFGSGLKFYEQYF,TGTGCCAGCAGTTTAAGGTTCGGGAGCGGACTCAAATTCTACGAGCAGTACTTC
TRBV11-3,NA,NA,TRBJ2-2,CASSPNSGRRNTGELFF,TGTGCCAGCAGCCCAAATTCAGGGAGGCGAAACACCGGGGAGCTGTTTTTT
TRBV7-2,TRBD1,few,TRBJ1-6,CASSLAARGNSPLHF,TGTGCCAGCAGCTTAGCGGCCAGGGGGAATTCACCCCTCCACTTT
TRBV4-3,NA,NA,TRBJ1-4,CASNNQGPGEKLFF,TGCGCCAGCAACAACCAGGGACCCGGAGAAAAACTGTTTTTT
TRBV29-1,NA,NA,TRBJ2-3,CSVELGVTDTQYF,TGCAGCGTTGAATTGGGGGTCACAGATACGCAGTATTTT
TRBV27,TRBD2,NA,TRBJ2-7,CAGSPGTSGIEQYF,TGTGCCGGCAGTCCCGGGACTAGCGGGATCGAGCAGTACTTC
TRBV7-2,TRBD2,NA,TRBJ2-5,CASRLAAQETQYF,TGTGCCAGCAGACTAGCGGCACAAGAGACCCAGTACTTC
TRBV7-6,NA,NA,TRBJ2-2,CASSQNDMGSGELFF,TGTGCCAGCAGCCAAAATGACATGGGGTCCGGGGAGCTGTTTTTT
TRBV4-2,NA,NA,TRBJ2-5,CASSQVGRKQETQYF,TGTGCCAGCAGCCAAGTGGGGAGGAAACAAGAGACCCAGTACTTC
TRBV6-1,NA,NA,TRBJ2-5,CASRQGLNLYVQYF,TGTGCCAGCAGACAAGGACTAAATCTGTACGTGCAGTACTTC
TRBV7-8,NA,few,TRBJ1-1,CASSIRRENTEAFF,TGTGCCAGCAGCATTCGAAGGGAGAACACTGAAGCTTTCTTT
TRBV5-5,NA,NA,TRBJ2-3,CASSSYNRGGADTQYF,TGTGCCAGCAGCTCCTACAACAGGGGAGGCGCAGATACGCAGTATTTT
TRBV18,NA,NA,TRBJ2-5,CASSVHQETQYF,TGTGCCAGCTCAGTGCACCAAGAGACCCAGTACTTC
TRBV7-2,TRBD1,NA,TRBJ2-1,CASSSRGPPPYNEQFF,TGTGCCAGCAGCTCCAGGGGGCCCCCCCCTTACAATGAGCAGTTCTTC
TRBV4-1,NA,NA,TRBJ1-1,CASSQRTVQTSTEAFF,TGCGCCAGCAGCCAACGGACGGTCCAGACGAGCACTGAAGCTTTCTTT
TRBV12-3/TRBV12-4,TRBD1,NA,TRBJ1-6,CASSFQGGYNSPLHF,TGTGCCAGCAGTTTCCAGGGGGGATATAATTCACCCCTCCACTTT
TRBV3-1,TRBD2,NA,TRBJ2-7,CASSQDLREYYEQYF,TGTGCCAGCAGCCAAGATCTGCGGGAGTACTACGAGCAGTACTTC
TRBV5-1,TRBD2,NA,TRBJ2-2,CASSGTSHTGELFF,TGCGCCAGCAGCGGGACTAGTCACACCGGGGAGCTGTTTTTT
TRBV20-1,TRBD1,NA,TRBJ1-2,CSARVLDRGMDGYTF,TGCAGTGCTAGAGTATTAGACAGGGGGATGGATGGCTACACCTTC
TRBV20-1,TRBD2,NA,TRBJ2-1,CSAKSGRAGSYNEQFF,TGCAGTGCCAAGAGCGGGAGGGCCGGGTCCTACAATGAGCAGTTCTTC
TRBV7-2,NA,few,TRBJ1-2,CASSSRDYAARVHGYTF,TGTGCCAGCAGCTCCCGGGACTACGCGGCCCGGGTTCATGGCTACACCTTC
TRBV5-6,NA,NA,TRBJ1-1,CASSLGGWMNTEAFF,TGTGCCAGCAGCTTGGGTGGTTGGATGAACACTGAAGCTTTCTTT
TRBV12-3/TRBV12-4,NA,NA,TRBJ2-4,CASSLKGGLKNIQYF,TGTGCCAGCAGTCTCAAGGGCGGACTAAAAAACATTCAGTACTTC
TRBV6-2/TRBV6-3,NA,NA,TRBJ2-5,CASRGESLQIRETQYF,TGTGCCAGCAGGGGGGAGAGCCTACAGATCCGAGAGACCCAGTACTTC
TRBV4-2,TRBD1,NA,TRBJ1-6,CASGTLQGMDSPLHF,TGTGCCAGCGGCACGTTACAGGGGATGGACTCACCCCTCCACTTT
TRBV29-1,NA,NA,TRBJ2-5,CSALSAQETQYF,TGCAGCGCTCTTAGCGCTCAAGAGACCCAGTACTTC
TRBV18,NA,NA,TRBJ2-7,CASSRDVLSDEQYF,TGTGCCAGCTCACGGGACGTCCTAAGCGACGAGCAGTACTTC
TRBV15,NA,NA,TRBJ2-1,CATSTGGGRRNEQFF,TGTGCCACCAGCACCGGAGGGGGGCGTCGAAATGAGCAGTTCTTC
TRBV12-3/TRBV12-4,TRBD2,NA,TRBJ2-7,CASSFSAGGNYEQYF,TGTGCCAGCAGTTTCTCGGCGGGAGGTAACTACGAGCAGTACTTC
TRBV9,NA,NA,TRBJ2-1,CASSVELWRGGYNEQFF,TGTGCCAGCAGCGTAGAATTGTGGCGCGGAGGTTACAATGAGCAGTTCTTC
TRBV12-3/TRBV12-4,NA,NA,TRBJ2-2,CASRGTGENTGELFF,TGTGCCAGCAGGGGTACAGGCGAGAACACCGGGGAGCTGTTTTTT
TRBV25-1,TRBD1,NA,TRBJ2-4,CASSRQGDKNIQYF,TGTGCCAGCAGTAGACAGGGGGACAAAAACATTCAGTACTTC
TRBV30,NA,NA,TRBJ1-1,CAWSAGPNTEAFF,TGTGCCTGGAGTGCTGGACCGAACACCGAAGCTTTCTTT
TRBV27,TRBD1,NA,TRBJ2-3,CASSRDRGADTQYF,TGTGCCAGCAGCCGGGACAGGGGTGCAGATACGCAGTATTTT
TRBV4-3,TRBD2,few,TRBJ2-7,CASSQELAENYEQYF,TGCGCCAGCAGCCAAGAACTAGCGGAGAACTACGAGCAGTACTTC
TRBV5-1,TRBD1,few,TRBJ1-4,CASTSGTAATNEKLFF,TGCGCCAGCACCTCCGGGACAGCCGCAACTAATGAAAAACTGTTTTTT
TRBV20-1,NA,NA,TRBJ2-5,CSARGAGWYVQTQYF,TGCAGCGCTAGAGGGGCGGGGTGGTATGTGCAGACCCAGTACTTC
TRBV20-1,TRBD2,NA,TRBJ2-1,CSARDRTRQFF,TGCAGTGCTAGAGATAGGACTAGGCAGTTCTTC
TRBV28,TRBD1,once,TRBJ2-7,CASSENRGSYNEQYF,TGTGCCAGCAGCGAGAACAGGGGTAGCTACAATGAGCAGTACTTC
TRBV4-2,NA,few,TRBJ2-1,CASSQDTGYHNEQFF,TGTGCCAGCAGCCAAGATACGGGATACCACAATGAGCAGTTCTTC
TRBV27,TRBD1,few,TRBJ2-2,CASSFIRPTGTEASGGELFF,TGTGCCAGCAGTTTCATTCGCCCCACAGGGACAGAAGCTTCGGGCGGGGAGCTGTTTTTT
TRBV29-1,TRBD1,few,TRBJ2-3,CSVDRGTGGIDTQYF,TGCAGCGTTGACCGTGGGACAGGGGGCATAGATACGCAGTATTTT
TRBV28,NA,few,TRBJ2-7,CASSSDRLGSYEQYF,TGTGCCAGCAGTTCAGACAGACTGGGCTCCTACGAGCAGTACTTC